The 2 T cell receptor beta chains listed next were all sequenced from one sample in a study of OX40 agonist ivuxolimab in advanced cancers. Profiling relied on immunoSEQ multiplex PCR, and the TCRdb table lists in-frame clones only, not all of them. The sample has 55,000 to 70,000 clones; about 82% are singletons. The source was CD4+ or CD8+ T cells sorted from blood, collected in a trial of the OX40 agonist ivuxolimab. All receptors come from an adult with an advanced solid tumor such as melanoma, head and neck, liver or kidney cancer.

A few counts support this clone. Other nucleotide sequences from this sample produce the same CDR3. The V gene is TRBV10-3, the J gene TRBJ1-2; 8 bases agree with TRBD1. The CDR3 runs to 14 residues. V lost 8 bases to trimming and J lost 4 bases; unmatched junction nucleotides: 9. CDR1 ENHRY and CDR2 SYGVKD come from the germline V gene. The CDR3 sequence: CAILGQGQGYGYTF. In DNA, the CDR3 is TGTGCCATCCTCGGACAGGGTCAGGGCTATGGCTACACCTTC.

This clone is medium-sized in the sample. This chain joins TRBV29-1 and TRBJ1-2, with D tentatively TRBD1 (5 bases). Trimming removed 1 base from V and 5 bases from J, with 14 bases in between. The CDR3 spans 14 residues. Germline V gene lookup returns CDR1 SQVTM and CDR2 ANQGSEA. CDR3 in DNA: TGCAGCGTTGAAGGGGGGACGGAAGAATATGGCTACACCTTC. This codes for CSVEGGTEEYGYTF.